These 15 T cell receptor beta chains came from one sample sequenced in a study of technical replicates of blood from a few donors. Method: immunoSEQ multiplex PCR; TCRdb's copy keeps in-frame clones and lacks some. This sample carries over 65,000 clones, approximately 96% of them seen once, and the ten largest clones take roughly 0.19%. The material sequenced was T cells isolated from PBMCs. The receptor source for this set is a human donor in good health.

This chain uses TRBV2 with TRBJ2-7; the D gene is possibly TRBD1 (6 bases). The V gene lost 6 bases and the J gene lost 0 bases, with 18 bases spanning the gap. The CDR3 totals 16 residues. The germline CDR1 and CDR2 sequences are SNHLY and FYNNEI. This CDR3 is CASSFLGQVSSYEQYF. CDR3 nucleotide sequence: TGTGCCAGCAGCTTTCTGGGACAAGTGAGCTCCTACGAGCAGTACTTC.

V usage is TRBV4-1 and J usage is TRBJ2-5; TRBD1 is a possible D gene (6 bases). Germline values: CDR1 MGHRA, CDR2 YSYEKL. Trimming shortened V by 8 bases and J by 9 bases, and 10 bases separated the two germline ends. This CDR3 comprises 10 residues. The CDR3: CASGPGAQYF. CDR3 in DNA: TGCGCCAGCGGACCAGGGGCCCAGTACTTC.

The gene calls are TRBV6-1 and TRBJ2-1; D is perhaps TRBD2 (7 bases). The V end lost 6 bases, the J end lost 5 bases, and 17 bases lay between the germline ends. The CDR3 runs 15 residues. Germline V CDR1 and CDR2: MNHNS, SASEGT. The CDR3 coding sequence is TGTGCCAGCAGCGCCGGGGGGCTGAAAAACAATGAGCAGTTCTTC. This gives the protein CASSAGGLKNNEQFF.

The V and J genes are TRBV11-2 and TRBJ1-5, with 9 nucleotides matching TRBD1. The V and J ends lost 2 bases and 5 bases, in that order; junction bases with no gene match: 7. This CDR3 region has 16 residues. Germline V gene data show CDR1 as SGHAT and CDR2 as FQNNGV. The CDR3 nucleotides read TGTGCCAGCAGCTTAAAGGCGGACAGGGGATATCAGCCCCAGCATTTT. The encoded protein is CASSLKADRGYQPQHF.

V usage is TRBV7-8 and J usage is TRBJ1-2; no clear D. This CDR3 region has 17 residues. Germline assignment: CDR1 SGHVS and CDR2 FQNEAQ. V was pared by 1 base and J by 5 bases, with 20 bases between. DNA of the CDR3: TGTGCCAGCAGCTTAGGAGGAGGAGGCGTTAAGATTTATGGCTACACCTTC. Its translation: CASSLGGGGVKIYGYTF.

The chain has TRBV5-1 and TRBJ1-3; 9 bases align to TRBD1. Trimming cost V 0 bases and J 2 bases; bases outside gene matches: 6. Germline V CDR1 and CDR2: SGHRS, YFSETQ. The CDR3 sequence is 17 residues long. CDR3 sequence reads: CASSLERTGVTGNTIYF. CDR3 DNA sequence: TGCGCCAGCAGCTTGGAGAGGACAGGGGTAACTGGAAACACCATATATTTT. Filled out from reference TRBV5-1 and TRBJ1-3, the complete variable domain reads KAGVTQTPRYLIKTRGQQVTLSCSPISGHRSVSWYQQTPGQGLQFLFEYFSETQRNKGNFPGRFSGRQFSNSRSEMNVSTLELGDSALYLCASSLERTGVTGNTIYFGEGSWLTVV.

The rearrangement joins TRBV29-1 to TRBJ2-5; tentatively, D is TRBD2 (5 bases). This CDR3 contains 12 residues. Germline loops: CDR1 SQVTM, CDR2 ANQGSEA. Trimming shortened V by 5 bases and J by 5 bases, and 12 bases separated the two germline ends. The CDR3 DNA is TGCAGCGTTAGGGAGTTTCAGGAGACCCAGTACTTC. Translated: CSVREFQETQYF.

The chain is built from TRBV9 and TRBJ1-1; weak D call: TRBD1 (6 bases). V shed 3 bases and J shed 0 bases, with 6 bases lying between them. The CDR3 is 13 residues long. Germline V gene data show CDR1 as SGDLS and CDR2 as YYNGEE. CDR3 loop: CASSGTVNTEAFF. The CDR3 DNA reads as TGTGCCAGCAGCGGGACAGTGAACACTGAAGCTTTCTTT.

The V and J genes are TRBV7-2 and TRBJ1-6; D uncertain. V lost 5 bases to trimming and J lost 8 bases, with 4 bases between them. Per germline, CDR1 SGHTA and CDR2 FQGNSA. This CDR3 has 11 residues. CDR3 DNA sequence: TGTGCCAGCAGCCGAGATTCACCCCTCCACTTT. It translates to CASSRDSPLHF. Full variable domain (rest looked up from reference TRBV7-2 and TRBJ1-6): GAGVSQSPSNKVTEKGKDVELRCDPISGHTALYWYRQSLGQGLEFLIYFQGNSAPDKSGLPSDRFSAERTGGSVSTLTIQRTQQEDSAVYLCASSRDSPLHFGNGTRLTVT.

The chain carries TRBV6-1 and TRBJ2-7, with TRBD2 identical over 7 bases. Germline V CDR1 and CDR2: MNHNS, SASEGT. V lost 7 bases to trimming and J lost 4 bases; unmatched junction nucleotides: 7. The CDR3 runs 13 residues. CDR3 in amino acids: CASMGEGRYEQYF. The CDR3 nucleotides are TGTGCCAGCATGGGGGAGGGAAGGTACGAGCAGTACTTC.

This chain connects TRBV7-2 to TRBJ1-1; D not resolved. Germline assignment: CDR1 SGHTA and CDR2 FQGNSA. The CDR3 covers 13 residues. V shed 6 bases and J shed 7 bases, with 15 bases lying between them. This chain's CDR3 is CASSVGLRNEAFF. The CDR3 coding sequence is TGTGCCAGCAGTGTTGGACTGAGAAATGAAGCTTTCTTT.

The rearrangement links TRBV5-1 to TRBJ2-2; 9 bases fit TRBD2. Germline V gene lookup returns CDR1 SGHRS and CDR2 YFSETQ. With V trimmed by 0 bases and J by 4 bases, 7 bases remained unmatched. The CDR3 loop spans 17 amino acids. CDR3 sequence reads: CASSLAAGGRVTGELFF. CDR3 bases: TGCGCCAGCAGCTTGGCGGCGGGGGGGCGTGTCACCGGGGAGCTGTTTTTT.

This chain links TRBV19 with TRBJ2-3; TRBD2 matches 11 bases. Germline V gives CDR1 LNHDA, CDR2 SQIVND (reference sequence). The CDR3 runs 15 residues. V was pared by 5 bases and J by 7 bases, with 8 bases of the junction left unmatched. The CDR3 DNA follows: TGTGCCAGTAGTCTTAGCGGGGGGGCTATAAATACGCAGTATTTT. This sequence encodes CASSLSGGAINTQYF.

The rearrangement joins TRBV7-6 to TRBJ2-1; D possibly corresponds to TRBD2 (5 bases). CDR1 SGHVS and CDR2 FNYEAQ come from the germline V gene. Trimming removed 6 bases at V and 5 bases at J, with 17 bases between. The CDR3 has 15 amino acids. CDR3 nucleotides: TGTGCCAGCAGTCTTTGGATGCAGCGGAACAATGAGCAGTTCTTC. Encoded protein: CASSLWMQRNNEQFF.

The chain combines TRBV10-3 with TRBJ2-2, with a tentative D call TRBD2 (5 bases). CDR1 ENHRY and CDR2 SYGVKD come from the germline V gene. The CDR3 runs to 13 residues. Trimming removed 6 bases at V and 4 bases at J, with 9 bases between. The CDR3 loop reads CAIRDLTTGELFF. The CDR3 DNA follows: TGTGCCATCAGGGACTTAACCACCGGGGAGCTGTTTTTT.